This TCR beta chain was sequenced in a study of blood T cell repertoires in COVID-19. Study in general: In each case, the material was cDNA or gDNA derived from T cells, B-cell-depleted T cells, or PBMCs.

CDR1 is KGHSH, CDR2 LQKENI, per germline. Trimming took off 5 bases at V and 6 bases at J, with 12 bases between the two ends. The CDR3 is 13 amino acids. Original processing methods: Estimated nucleated cell counts came from reference gene primer amplification. Libraries were prepared by immunoSEQ multiplex PCR; TCRdb keeps only in-frame clonotypes and omits some of them. The V and J calls and clone size were taken over from that table, and D and trimming were inferred from the DNA. This sample has about 120,000 clones, with about 80% found just once. The chain uses TRBV18 and TRBJ2-3; possibly TRBD2 for D (5 bases). The receptor was derived from a man between 65 and 85 years old with acute or convalescent COVID-19. The sample comprised peripheral blood. The CDR3: CASSYERGDTQYF. The CDR3 coding sequence is TGTGCCAGCTCATACGAGCGAGGGGATACGCAGTATTTT.